This paragraph reports one T cell receptor (beta chain). This clone's antigen is unknown. One base away there is no much larger clone; base qualities are not given. CDR1 and CDR2 (SGHTA, FQGTGA) derive from the germline V gene. Counted from cysteine to phenylalanine, this CDR3 has 14 amino acids. Of the read, only the CDR3 DNA is kept; its 42 bases are in frame from base 1. V and J are truncated by 5 bases and 3 bases respectively, leaving an intervening sequence of 14 bases. This specimen belongs to a study of shared clonotypes between healthy human individuals (dated by TCRdb to about 2020). For the wider study: The cohort comprised a couple of women and a few men aged 18 to 49 years. Libraries were prepared and TCR repertoires were sequenced by different laboratories using diverse techniques, in order to increase sequencing depth and limit assay-specific biases. For each donor, CD4 naive and CD4 memory were each run on three plates, CD8 naive on two plates, and CD8 memory on one plate. To estimate repertoire size and how much clonotypes are shared between individuals, the study performed deep sequencing of blood TCR repertoires from about 5 healthy adults. Per donor, leukapheresis produced somewhere between about 0.8 and 9 billion PBMCs.

The donors were healthy, HIV-negative adults who had no recently reported acute infections or vaccinations. Every donor was a Caucasian adult residing in Nashville, Tennessee, USA. Magnetic negative selection was used to enrich CD4+ T cells, after which naive cells were positively selected on CD45RA and the negative fraction became the memory subset. After blood collection by leukapheresis, PBMCs were isolated using Ficoll-Histopaque density gradient centrifugation and then cryopreserved in the vapor phase of liquid nitrogen. Analytical flow cytometry was used to check the purity and quantity of every magnetically sorted T cell population. Genomic DNA was isolated from every sorted fraction and measured by UV absorbance on a Nanodrop 2000c. Using the deep immunoSEQ assay, TCR CDR3 regions were amplified from genomic DNA by multiplex PCR. Genomic DNA extracted from each cell subset was distributed evenly over all wells of several immunoSEQ 96-well plates, and each plate served as one replicate. For sorted subsets, about 220 ng of genomic DNA, equivalent to some 33,000 T cell genomes, went into each replicate PCR. Purified libraries were quantified with a Qubit 3.0 fluorometer, sized on a Bioanalyzer 2100, and re-quantified with the KAPA Library Quantification kit. A separate single-read 150-cycle Illumina NextSeq 550 flow cell was used to sequence each immunoSEQ 96-well plate. The study's processing was this. The immunoSEQ output contained only junctional sequences without quality scores, so filtering could not match that applied to full-length reads. Sequences were annotated with PyIR, a Python wrapper for IgBLAST v1.9, and V/J genes and CDR3 were assigned using IMGT germline references. Any read was removed if the V/J assignment was weak (E-value above 1e-6), the CDR3 was missing, or the read contained stop codons, out-of-frame junctions, or ambiguous translated residues. A V3J clonotype was defined by an identical inferred V gene, J gene, and CDR3 amino acid sequence. Percentage overlap between repertoires was calculated by dividing the number of shared unique clonotypes by the size of the smaller repertoire. Three approaches were used to assess repertoire richness: RTK rarefaction, the Chao1 estimator, and Recon v2.1 estimates of unobserved clonotypes. Generation probabilities for all TCRbeta clonotypes obtained by the gDNA method from a few donors were computed using OLGA. What TCRdb holds here is the immuneACCESS table cut down to in-frame rearrangements. Part of the clones is not present; checked against another copy, under half of the missing clones reflect an unresolved V gene, and the others are unexplained. V, J and clone size are those of that table, while D and trimming were read from the DNA. This sample comprises about 680,000 clones, approximately 79% of them detected only once. Of the sample, over 1.5% falls within the top ten clones.

Summary of the overall study and its limitations: Compared with non-shared clonotypes, clonotypes shared by all four sorted-subset donors had higher generation probabilities. Sharing across a few donors was observed for about 5% of naive CD4, 3% to 4% of naive CD8, about 2.5% of memory CD4, and less than 0.45% of memory CD8 clonotypes. Pairwise subsampling led to the expectation that sequencing depth would affect the degree of clonotype sharing among donors. Rarefaction of sorted-subset datasets indicated incomplete sequencing despite the large sequencing depth. Because the study included a small number of donors, the genetic and exposure-history diversity represented was limited. Naive subsets generally had larger estimated clonotype richness than memory subsets. Sampling was restricted to blood, and TCR repertoires in tissue are likely to differ from TCR repertoires in blood.

The clonotype was recovered from a woman aged 25 to 45 in good health. The chain is assembled from TRBV7-3 and TRBJ2-7; the D gene identity is not certain. The sample consisted of memory CD4+ T cells sorted from blood. Read against the paper, the sample's cell subset or site label means: CD45RA-negative fraction. This receptor carries the CDR3 CASSNTLPRYEQYF. Read as DNA, the sequence is TGTGCCAGCAGCAACACACTCCCTCGCTACGAGCAGTACTTC.